These 6 T cell receptor beta chains were sequenced from one sample in a study of blood T cell repertoires in COVID-19. Method: immunoSEQ multiplex PCR; TCRdb's copy keeps in-frame clones and lacks some. The table records 150,000 to 160,000 clones, roughly nine tenths of them present only once. Material: peripheral blood. These receptors were taken from a man aged 50-60 years with acute or convalescent COVID-19.

This clone has a single count. The chain recombines TRBV20-1 with TRBJ1-2; unclear D gene. This CDR3 has 11 amino acids. CDR1 is DFQATT, CDR2 SNEGSKA, per germline (reference sequence). Trimming left V 7 bases short and J 3 bases short, with 9 bases between. For the CDR3, the DNA is TGCAGTGGCGACACGGACTATGGCTACACCTTC. As protein: CSGDTDYGYTF.

V gene TRBV7-2 combines with J gene TRBJ2-3; 7 bases align to TRBD2. CDR3 length: 16 residues. Germline CDR1 is SGHTA and CDR2 is FQGNSA. With V trimmed by 2 bases and J by 3 bases, 8 bases remained unmatched. CDR3 sequence: CASSLWLGGNTDTQYF. The CDR3 DNA sequence: TGTGCCAGCAGCTTATGGTTGGGAGGGAATACAGATACGCAGTATTTT.

V gene TRBV21-1 combines with J gene TRBJ2-3; the table gives TRBD2 as D, unverified against the DNA. TRBV21-1 is labeled a pseudogene. The CDR3 spans 19 residues. The CDR3: CASSKVAASGRAPLDTQYF. The CDR3 region has the DNA TGTGCCAGCAGCAAAGTCGCGGCTAGCGGGAGGGCCCCCCTTGATACGCAGTATTTT.

The rearrangement uses TRBV24-1 and TRBJ2-3, with a tentative D call TRBD1 (6 bases). The germline gives CDR1 KGHDR, CDR2 SFDVKD. The CDR3 covers 13 residues. V was cut by 9 bases and J by 5 bases, with 14 bases left in between. The CDR3 nucleotides are TGTGCCACCTCTCTGGGGGCCCGAGATACGCAGTATTTT. This translates into CATSLGARDTQYF.

This sequence joins TRBV18 and TRBJ2-3; 8 nucleotides agree with TRBD1. The CDR3 extends over 15 amino acids. Germline V gene sequence: CDR1 KGHSH, CDR2 LQKENI. The ends lost 3 bases at V and 1 base at J; junction bases unmatched: 3. The CDR3 is CASSPGQGRTDTQYF. DNA for the CDR3: TGTGCCAGCTCACCCGGACAGGGACGCACAGATACGCAGTATTTT. The whole variable domain, filled in from reference TRBV18 and TRBJ2-3, reads NAGVMQNPRHLVRRRGQEARLRCSPMKGHSHVYWYRQLPEEGLKFMVYLQKENIIDESGMPKERFSAEFPKEGPSILRIQQVVRGDSAAYFCASSPGQGRTDTQYFGPGTRLTVL.

The CDR3 protein is CASSQPHSGSRTYEQYF. For the CDR3, the DNA is TGTGCCAGCAGCCAACCCCATAGCGGGAGCCGTACCTACGAGCAGTACTTC. This chain links TRBV3-1 (or the pseudogene TRBV3-2) with TRBJ2-7; 9 bases match TRBD2. Per the germline V gene, CDR1 is LGHDT and CDR2 is YNNKEL (reference sequence). The CDR3 has 17 residues. Trimming cost V 2 bases and J 2 bases; bases outside gene matches: 10.